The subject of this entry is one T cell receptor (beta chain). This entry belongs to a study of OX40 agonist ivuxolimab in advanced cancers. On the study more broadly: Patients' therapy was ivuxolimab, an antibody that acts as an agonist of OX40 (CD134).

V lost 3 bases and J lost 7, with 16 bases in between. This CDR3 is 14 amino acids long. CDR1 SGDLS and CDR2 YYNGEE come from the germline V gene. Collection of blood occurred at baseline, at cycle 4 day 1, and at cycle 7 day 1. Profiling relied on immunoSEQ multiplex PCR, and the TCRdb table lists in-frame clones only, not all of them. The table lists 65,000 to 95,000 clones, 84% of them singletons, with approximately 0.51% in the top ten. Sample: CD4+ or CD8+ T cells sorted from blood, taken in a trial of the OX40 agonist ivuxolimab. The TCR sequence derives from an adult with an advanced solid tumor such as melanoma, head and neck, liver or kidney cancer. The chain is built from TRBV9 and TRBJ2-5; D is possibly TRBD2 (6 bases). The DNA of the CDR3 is TGTGCCAGCAGCGCCGGACCCCTGGGAGGGACCCAGTACTTC. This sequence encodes CASSAGPLGGTQYF. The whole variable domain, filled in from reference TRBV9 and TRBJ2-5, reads DSGVTQTPKHLITATGQRVTLRCSPRSGDLSVYWYQQSLDQGLQFLIQYYNGEERAKGNILERFSAQQFPDLHSELNLSSLELGDSALYFCASSAGPLGGTQYFGPGTRLLVL.